The sequence of this T cell receptor beta chain was determined in a study of regulatory T cells in long-lasting Graves disease (dated by TCRdb to the early 2020s). Some background on the complete study: Antithyroid drugs had been taken for less than 3 months by newly diagnosed Graves' disease patients. Peripheral blood TCR sequencing and RNA sequencing compared persistent Graves' disease patients with newly diagnosed Graves' disease patients. The study took place in China and was registered as a clinical trial. A total of roughly 35 samples were covered by TCR sequencing, comprising some 13 persistent and around 20 newly diagnosed Graves' disease patients.

Library prep was done by multiplex PCR. The sample was run on an Illumina HiSeq 4000. iRepertoire HTBI primers and Arm-PCR amplification of CDR3 regions were used to construct TCR beta libraries. PCR products were gel purified before sequencing. The paper's data handling went like this. Gene usage analysis of CDR3 amino acid clonotypes relied on the 60 or so TRBV and 15 or so TRBJ segments identified across samples. COPE and FqMerger were used to merge filtered high-quality paired reads into contigs. BLAST was used to align contigs to the IMGT TRBV, TRBD and TRBJ reference genes, and CDR3 was defined following IMGT. Clonotypes above 0.1% frequency were classified as highly expanded clones. Shannon entropy served as the measure of repertoire diversity, while the Gini coefficient captured V-J evenness. A clonotype found in more than one individual was treated as public. Clones were called with MiXCR by TCRdb after fastp trimmed the public reads at Q25, and only in-frame beta chains were retained. Here each entry gathers all rows of one CDR3 protein and keeps the most common genes and DNA. It is TCRdb's table, rather than the study itself, that gives the V and J calls and clone size. The sample table records a few hundred thousand distinct CDR3 sequences; approximately 12% of these occur just once. Of the sample, approximately 19% is held by the ten largest clones.

CDR1 and CDR2 are read off the germline V gene as MNHEY and SVGAGI. The CDR3 runs 17 residues from the cysteine to the phenylalanine. The read is trimmed to its CDR3 DNA, 51 bases read in frame from base 1. The junction shows trimming of 2 bases on V and 6 bases on J, and the gene matches do not reach 12 bases of it. The sample holds many counts of this clonotype. What antigen it recognizes has not been identified. Base-call qualities are not available, and no considerably larger clone is one nucleotide away. Reading the label with the study, this specimen's time point is: newly diagnosed GD, antithyroid drugs for less than 3 months. For both TCR sequencing and RNA sequencing, RNA was extracted from PBMCs in TRIzol. The diagnosis of Graves' disease followed American Thyroid Association guidelines. Recruitment of patients was carried out at an endocrinology department in Xi'an, China. Each patient gave 8.5 to 9.5 milliliters of peripheral blood, collected in an EDTA anticoagulant tube. Ficoll Paque Plus density gradient separation was used to isolate PBMCs, and no additional T cell sorting was done. An Agilent 2100 Bioanalyzer and agarose gel were used to check RNA quality, while a NanoDrop 2000 measured RNA concentration.

What the research found in general, with its limitations: Preferential use of TRBV28, TRBJ1-2 and TRBJ2-5 was observed in persistent disease, whereas TRBV20-1 and TRBJ2-1 were favored in newly diagnosed disease. The authors noted that the small sample size was a limitation that may lower accuracy. Peripheral blood alone was examined, since thyroid tissue, which constituted the primary lesion, could not be accessed. A larger number of public clonotypes was shared among persistent patients (approximately 2,500) than among newly diagnosed patients (roughly 980). Sequencing and analysis were restricted to the TCR beta chain. Lower TCR Shannon entropy and fewer highly expanded clones were observed in persistent Graves' disease patients than in newly diagnosed patients, which suggested clonal expansion.

The sample also formed part of further work on T cells in Graves' hyperthyroidism and ophthalmopathy. The second source states: Graves' hyperthyroidism was defined as stable when no progression to ophthalmopathy occurred over 18 months of follow-up. The hyperthyroidism patients were between 18 and 65 years old and newly diagnosed, with a disease duration of less than 2 months. Patients with uncontrolled infections, other autoimmune diseases, pregnancy or lactation were excluded. Diagnoses were based on clinical symptoms, serum thyroxine and TRAb, thyroid ultrasound and orbital computed tomography. A first-round RT-PCR of the TCR CDR3 used the HTBI primer set with the Qiagen OneStep RT-PCR kit. Most expanded thyroid clonotypes (frequency above 0.001) were also found in blood, which suggests that blood repertoires may mirror thyroid immune responses. A 13 V-J signature model separated ophthalmopathy from stable hyperthyroidism, with nearly 90% sensitivity and about 81% specificity in cross-validation and 80%/75% in testing. In validation, the model predicted progression to ophthalmopathy a median of approximately 6.6 months before onset, with approximately 71% sensitivity and more than 72% specificity. A discovery cohort of around 98 patients, fewer than 50 with Graves' ophthalmopathy and 57 with stable Graves' hyperthyroidism, was used to find distinguishing TCR V-J signatures. Prospective prediction of ophthalmopathy was tested in an independent validation cohort consisting of roughly 20 hyperthyroidism patients and 17 patients who later progressed to ophthalmopathy. The 85 to 100 discovery patients were randomly split 7:3 into training and test sets. The study also compared thyroid tissue and blood T-cell repertoires from five or six Graves' hyperthyroidism patients. After blood sampling, hyperthyroidism patients were treated with methimazole at a starting dose of 30 mg daily, and ophthalmopathy patients were treated with high-dose intravenous methylprednisolone. Libraries were constructed in a second round of multiplex PCR, after which size selection and purification were carried out. Paired-end sequencing of the libraries was performed with 100 bp reads on an Illumina HiSeq2000. SOAPnuke was used to process the raw data, with reads discarded if the reads contained adapters or uncalled bases, had a mean Phred below 15, or lacked an exact constant-primer or identifier match. High-quality paired reads were merged with COPE v1.2.5, and unique nucleotide sequences were defined as clonotypes. Clonotypes were aligned to IMGT TRBV, TRBD and TRBJ reference segments using MiTCR v1.1. Only V-J combinations with frequency above 0.0001, covering 99% to 99.2% of repertoires, were analysed. The TCS score was defined as the ratio of F50 (clonal expansion) to E x V (chaos), calculated using BLOSUM62-based TCRdist between CDR3 peptides within each V-J. Welch's t-statistics and random forest reduced fewer than 600 V-J features to under 15, which were used in a naive Bayes classifier (R e1071). No statistical method was used to set the sample size in advance, and investigators knew the group allocation. According to the paper, TCR Vbeta CDR3 sequencing was carried out on 135 peripheral blood samples, which came from 40 to 45 ophthalmopathy, fewer than 80 hyperthyroidism and some 17 progressor patients.

The clonotype was recovered from a woman between 18 and 29 years old with Graves disease. Donor details come from another sample of the same person, matched by shared clones. This receptor chain uses TRBV6-5 and TRBJ1-5; TRBD1 matches 8 bases in the middle. The sequencing used peripheral blood mononuclear cells (PBMCs), collected at new diagnosis, from a patient treated with antithyroid drugs. The nucleotide sequence reads as follows: TGTGCCAGCAGTTACGAATTCGGACAGGGTTCCACTCAGCCCCAGCATTTT. It is translated as CASSYEFGQGSTQPQHF.